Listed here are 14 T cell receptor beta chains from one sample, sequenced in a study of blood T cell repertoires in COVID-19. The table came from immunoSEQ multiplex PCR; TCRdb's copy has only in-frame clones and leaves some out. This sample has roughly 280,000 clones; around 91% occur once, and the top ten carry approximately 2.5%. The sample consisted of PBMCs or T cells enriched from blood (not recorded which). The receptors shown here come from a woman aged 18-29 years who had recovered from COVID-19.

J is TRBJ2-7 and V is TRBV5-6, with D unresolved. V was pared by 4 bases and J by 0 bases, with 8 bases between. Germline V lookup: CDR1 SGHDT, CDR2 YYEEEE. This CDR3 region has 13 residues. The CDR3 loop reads CASSPFNSYEQYF. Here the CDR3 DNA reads TGTGCCAGCAGCCCCTTTAACTCCTACGAGCAGTACTTC.

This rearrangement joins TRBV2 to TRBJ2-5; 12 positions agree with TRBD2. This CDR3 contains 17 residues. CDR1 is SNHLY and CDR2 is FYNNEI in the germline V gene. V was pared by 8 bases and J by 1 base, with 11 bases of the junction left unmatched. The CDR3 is CASYRTSGAVFQETQYF. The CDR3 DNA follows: TGTGCCAGCTATAGGACTAGCGGGGCCGTGTTCCAAGAGACCCAGTACTTC.

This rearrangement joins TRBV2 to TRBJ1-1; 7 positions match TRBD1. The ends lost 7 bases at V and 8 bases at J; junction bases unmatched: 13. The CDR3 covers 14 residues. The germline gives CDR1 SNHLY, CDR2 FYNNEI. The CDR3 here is CASTDRAGRVEAFF. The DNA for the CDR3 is TGTGCCAGCACCGACAGGGCGGGAAGGGTGGAAGCTTTCTTT.

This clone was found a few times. The CDR3 loop is CASMSDRYSNQPQHF. DNA for the CDR3: TGTGCCAGCATGTCGGACAGGTATAGCAATCAGCCCCAGCATTTT. The gene calls are TRBV6-5 and TRBJ1-5; 7 positions match TRBD1. V gave up 7 bases and J gave up 0 bases; unmatched junction bases: 6. Germline CDR1 and CDR2: MNHEY and SVGAGI. The CDR3 runs 15 residues.

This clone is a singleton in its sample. CDR3 DNA sequence: TGCGCCAGCAGCTACCCGGCCCAGGGGGCCTATTCACCCCTCCACTTT. This translates into CASSYPAQGAYSPLHF. V and J are TRBV4-1 and TRBJ1-6; 8 nucleotides align to TRBD1. J was trimmed by 8 bases and V by 5 bases; bases with no gene match: 11. The length of the CDR3 is 16 residues. CDR1 MGHRA and CDR2 YSYEKL come from the germline V gene.

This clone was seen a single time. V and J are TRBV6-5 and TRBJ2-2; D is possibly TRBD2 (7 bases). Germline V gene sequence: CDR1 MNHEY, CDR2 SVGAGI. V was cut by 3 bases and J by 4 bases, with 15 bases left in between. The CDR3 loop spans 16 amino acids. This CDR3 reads CASSYDRGAGTGELFF. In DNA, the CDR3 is TGTGCCAGCAGTTATGATCGGGGGGCGGGCACCGGGGAGCTGTTTTTT.

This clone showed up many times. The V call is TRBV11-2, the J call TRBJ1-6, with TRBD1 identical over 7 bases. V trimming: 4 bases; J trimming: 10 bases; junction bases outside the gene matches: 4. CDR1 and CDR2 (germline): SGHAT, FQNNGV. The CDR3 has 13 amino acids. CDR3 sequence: CASSSGTASPLHF. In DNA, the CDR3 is TGTGCCAGCAGCTCCGGGACAGCGTCACCCCTCCACTTT.

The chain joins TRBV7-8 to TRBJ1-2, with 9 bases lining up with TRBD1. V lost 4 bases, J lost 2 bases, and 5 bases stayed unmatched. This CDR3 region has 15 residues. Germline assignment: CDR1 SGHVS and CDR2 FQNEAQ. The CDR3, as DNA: TGTGCCAGCAGCTCAAGGGGACAGGGAAACTATGGCTACACCTTC. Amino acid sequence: CASSSRGQGNYGYTF.

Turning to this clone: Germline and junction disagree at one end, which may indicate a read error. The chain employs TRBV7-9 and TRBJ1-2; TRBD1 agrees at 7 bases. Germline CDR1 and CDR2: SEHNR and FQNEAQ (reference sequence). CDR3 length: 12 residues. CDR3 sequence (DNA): TGTGCCAGCAGCTTAGTGGACCGGGACAGAGAATTC. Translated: CASSLVDRDREF.

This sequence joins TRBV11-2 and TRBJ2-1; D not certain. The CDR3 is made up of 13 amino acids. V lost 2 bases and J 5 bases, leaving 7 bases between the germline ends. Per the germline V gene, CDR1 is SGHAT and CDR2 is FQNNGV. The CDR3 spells CASSLSVDNEQFF. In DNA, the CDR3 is TGTGCCAGCAGCTTATCCGTCGACAATGAGCAGTTCTTC.

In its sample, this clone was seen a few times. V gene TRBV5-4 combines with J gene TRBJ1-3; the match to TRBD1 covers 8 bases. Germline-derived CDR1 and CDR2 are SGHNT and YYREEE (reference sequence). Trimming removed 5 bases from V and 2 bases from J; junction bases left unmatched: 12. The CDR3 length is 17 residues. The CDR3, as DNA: TGTGCCAGCAGTTCGGACAGGGTGTTTGTGGCTGGAAACACCATATATTTT. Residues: CASSSDRVFVAGNTIYF.

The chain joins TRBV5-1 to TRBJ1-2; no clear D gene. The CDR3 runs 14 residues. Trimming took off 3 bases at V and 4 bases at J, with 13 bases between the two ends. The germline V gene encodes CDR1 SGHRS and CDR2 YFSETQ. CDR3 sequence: CASSSAGFGYGYTF. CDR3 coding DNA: TGCGCCAGCAGCTCCGCCGGGTTTGGCTATGGCTACACCTTC.

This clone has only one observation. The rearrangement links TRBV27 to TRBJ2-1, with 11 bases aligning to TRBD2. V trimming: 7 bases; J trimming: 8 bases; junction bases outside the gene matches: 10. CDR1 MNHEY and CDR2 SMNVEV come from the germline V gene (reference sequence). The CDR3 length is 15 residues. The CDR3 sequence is CASKEELAGDYEQFF. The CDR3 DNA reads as TGTGCCAGCAAGGAGGAACTAGCGGGGGATTATGAGCAGTTCTTC.

CDR3 bases: TGCAGTGCTAGTTCTAGGCTCCGGAACACTGAAGCTTTCTTT. The encoded protein is CSASSRLRNTEAFF. The chain uses TRBV20-1 and TRBJ1-1; D gene unclear. V was pared by 3 bases and J by 1 base, with 12 bases between. Germline V CDR1 and CDR2: DFQATT, SNEGSKA (reference sequence). This CDR3 is 14 amino acids long.